One sample yielded the 28 T cell receptor beta chains listed below, sequenced in a study of early T cells in non-severe SARS-CoV-2 infection. TCRdb re-analysed the 5' RACE reads in MiXCR, keeping a single row per CDR3 protein. The sample lists 50,000 to 60,000 distinct CDR3 sequences, roughly 7.7% seen once, with 3% to 4% in the top ten. Sequences were obtained from whole blood. These receptors came from an adult who was a healthcare worker with PCR-confirmed SARS-CoV-2 infection or an uninfected control (not recorded which).

This clonotype was seen a handful of times. For the CDR3, the DNA is TGTGCCAGCAGCCGCGATAGACAGACCTATGGCTACACCTTC. This codes for CASSRDRQTYGYTF. The chain couples TRBV7-9 to TRBJ1-2, with a possible D match to TRBD1 (5 bases). With 5 bases removed from V and 4 bases from J, the gap between germline ends came to 14 bases. CDR1 SEHNR and CDR2 FQNEAQ come from the germline V gene (reference sequence). This CDR3 region has 14 residues.

This clonotype was found many times. V and J are TRBV27 and TRBJ2-1; D ambiguous. The CDR3 totals 14 residues. The germline V gene has CDR1 MNHEY and CDR2 SMNVEV (reference sequence). V gave up 4 bases and J gave up 6 bases, with 13 bases separating them. CDR3 coding DNA: TGTGCCAGCAGTTCCCCGGAACAGTTCAATGAGCAGTTCTTC. Protein sequence: CASSSPEQFNEQFF.

At least ten counts were recorded for this clonotype. The chain uses TRBV30 and TRBJ2-7; no clear D gene. Trimming stripped 3 bases from V and 0 bases from J, with 9 bases between. CDR1 and CDR2 from the germline V gene are GTSNPN and SVGIG (reference sequence). This CDR3 is 13 amino acids long. CDR3 amino acids: CAWSPRASYEQYF. DNA of the CDR3: TGTGCCTGGAGCCCCAGAGCCTCCTACGAGCAGTACTTC. The whole variable domain, filled in from reference TRBV30 and TRBJ2-7, reads SQTIHQWPATLVQPVGSPLSLECTVEGTSNPNLYWYRQAAGRGLQLLFYSVGIGQISSEVPQNLSASRPQDRQFILSSKKLLLSDSGFYLCAWSPRASYEQYFGPGTRLTVT.

J is TRBJ2-1 and V is TRBV12-3 or TRBV12-4, with D perhaps TRBD2 (6 bases). Between the trimmed V and J ends, which lost 6 bases and 7 bases, there was a span of 10 bases. This CDR3 is built from 12 residues. This chain's CDR3 is CASRQAGNEQFF. CDR3 bases: TGTGCCAGCAGGCAGGCGGGAAATGAGCAGTTCTTC.

This clonotype appeared many times. The V call is TRBV15, the J call TRBJ2-3, with TRBD2 identical over 8 bases. Germline loops: CDR1 LNHNV, CDR2 YYDKDF (reference sequence). This CDR3 contains 15 residues. Losses at the gene ends were 2 bases for V and 10 bases for J; bases not matched to a gene: 11. The chain's CDR3 is CATSRPGTSSYAQYF. CDR3 in DNA: TGTGCCACCAGCAGACCCGGGACTAGTTCGTATGCGCAGTATTTT.

This clonotype has more than one count but fewer than ten. The chain couples TRBV12-3 or TRBV12-4 to TRBJ2-1; perhaps D is TRBD1 or TRBD2 (5 bases each). V dropped 6 bases and J dropped 7 bases, with 19 bases sitting between them. This CDR3 region has 15 residues. In DNA form, the CDR3 reads TGTGCCAGCAGCTGGGGGAATTTAAAAAGGAATGAGCAGTTCTTC. Its translation is CASSWGNLKRNEQFF.

The chain has TRBV6-5 and TRBJ2-5, with D perhaps given as TRBD1 or TRBD2 (5 bases each). Germline V CDR1 and CDR2: MNHEY, SVGAGI. The ends were cut back, 5 bases at V and 7 bases at J, with 11 bases in the middle. The CDR3 totals 12 residues. CDR3 sequence (DNA): TGTGCCAGCAGTCCGGGGACGGGGACCCAGTACTTC. Translating it yields CASSPGTGTQYF.

This clonotype has only a few counts. The chain links TRBV7-2 to TRBJ2-7; D is undetermined. The CDR3 spans 14 residues. V lost 0 bases to trimming and J lost 1 base, with 7 bases between them. Germline values: CDR1 SGHTA, CDR2 FQGNSA. The CDR3 spells CASSLAHSSYEQYF. For the CDR3, the DNA is TGTGCCAGCAGCTTAGCGCACAGTTCCTACGAGCAGTACTTC.

The chain has TRBV20-1 and TRBJ2-3, with D tentatively TRBD2 (6 bases). CDR1 DFQATT and CDR2 SNEGSKA come from the germline V gene (reference sequence). V was trimmed by 5 bases and J by 4 bases, leaving 16 bases between them. CDR3 size: 14 residues. CDR3 in DNA: TGCAGTGCTGCCCCCATGTCGGGAGCAGATACGCAGTATTTT. Residues: CSAAPMSGADTQYF.

A few counts support this clonotype. V is TRBV20-1 and J is TRBJ2-1, with 10 bases matching TRBD2. Germline V gives CDR1 DFQATT, CDR2 SNEGSKA (reference sequence). Trimming took 5 bases from V and 9 from J; bases not matched to a gene: 10. CDR3 length equals 14 residues. The CDR3 coding sequence is TGCAGTGCTTTCCCCCAGCGGGAGGGAAGTGAGCAGTTCTTC. This encodes CSAFPQREGSEQFF.

This clonotype was counted only a few times. In nucleotides, the CDR3 is TGTGCCAGCTCACCAGCCAGGGGAAACACCGGGGAGCTGTTTTTT. Residues: CASSPARGNTGELFF. The V and J genes are TRBV18 and TRBJ2-2, with TRBD1 as a possible D gene (6 bases). The CDR3 has 15 residues. Looked up from germline, CDR1 is KGHSH and CDR2 is LQKENI. V lost 2 bases and J lost 2, with 9 bases in between.

This clonotype was seen repeatedly, ten times or more. The chain combines TRBV6-1 with TRBJ2-2; 7 positions agree with TRBD2. V shed 6 bases and J 1 base; nucleotides not matched to a gene: 2. CDR3 length: 14 residues. Germline loops: CDR1 MNHNS, CDR2 SASEGT. Here the CDR3 reads CASRREWNTGELFF. DNA for the CDR3: TGTGCCAGCAGGCGGGAGTGGAACACCGGGGAGCTGTTTTTT.

The chain couples TRBV15 to TRBJ2-1; 7 bases fit TRBD2. The CDR3 spans 18 residues. Germline V gene sequence: CDR1 LNHNV, CDR2 YYDKDF (reference sequence). V dropped 0 bases and J dropped 0; count of bases not matched to a gene: 8. DNA of the CDR3: TGTGCCACCAGCAGAGATTGGGGCGGGAGCCACTCCTACAATGAGCAGTTCTTC. Amino acids: CATSRDWGGSHSYNEQFF.

This clonotype was seen many times. This chain connects TRBV3-1 to TRBJ2-5; D unclear. This CDR3 has 16 amino acids. V dropped 4 bases and J dropped 2 bases, with 17 bases sitting between them. Germline values: CDR1 LGHDT, CDR2 YNNKEL (reference sequence). DNA of the CDR3: TGTGCCAGCAGCCGCCCTCACCCCCGGCGGCAAGAGACCCAGTACTTC. It yields the protein CASSRPHPRRQETQYF.

The chain is built from TRBV5-4 and TRBJ2-5; 7 positions match TRBD1. The germline V gene has CDR1 SGHNT and CDR2 YYREEE (reference sequence). V was pared by 0 bases and J by 5 bases, with 7 bases of the junction left unmatched. This CDR3 is 15 amino acids long. The CDR3 region is CASSLVRGQKETQYF. DNA of the CDR3: TGTGCCAGCAGCTTGGTTAGGGGGCAGAAGGAGACCCAGTACTTC.

The gene calls are TRBV20-1 and TRBJ1-4, with D possibly matching TRBD1 (5 bases). The CDR3 extends over 14 amino acids. From germline, CDR1 is DFQATT and CDR2 SNEGSKA (reference sequence). Trimming cost V 0 bases and J 5 bases, with 10 bases left between them. Here the CDR3 reads CSARDTGGNEKLFF. The CDR3 coding sequence is TGCAGTGCTAGAGATACGGGGGGAAATGAAAAACTGTTTTTT.

This clonotype was seen at least ten times. This sequence joins TRBV6-6 and TRBJ1-5; D might be TRBD1 (6 bases). Germline-derived CDR1 and CDR2 are MNHNY and SVGAGI (reference sequence). There are 14 residues in the CDR3. V was pared by 6 bases and J by 4 bases, with 13 bases between. The CDR3 DNA follows: TGTGCCAGCAGCCAGGGGACGGAGAATCAGCCCCAGCATTTT. It specifies CASSQGTENQPQHF.

This clonotype appeared many times. J is TRBJ2-1 and V is TRBV20-1; D unresolved. The CDR3 loop spans 12 amino acids. The germline V gene encodes CDR1 DFQATT and CDR2 SNEGSKA (reference sequence). V was shortened by 5 bases and J by 6 bases, with 11 bases between the two germline ends. The CDR3 region is CSAAPGRNEQFF. CDR3 bases: TGCAGTGCTGCCCCAGGCCGCAATGAGCAGTTCTTC.

This clonotype appeared many times. J is TRBJ1-3 and V is TRBV5-1; the match to TRBD1 covers 11 bases. The V segment lost 3 bases and the J segment 12 bases; nucleotides outside the gene matches: 11. Germline V gives CDR1 SGHRS, CDR2 YFSETQ. The CDR3 totals 15 residues. The CDR3 DNA reads as TGCGCCAGCAGCTACACGGTCCCGGGACAGGGGGACATATATTTT. Its protein is CASSYTVPGQGDIYF.

This clonotype was seen repeatedly, ten times or more. This chain uses TRBV7-9 with TRBJ1-3; no definite D call. CDR3 size: 14 residues. Germline V gives CDR1 SEHNR, CDR2 FQNEAQ (reference sequence). V lost 5 bases and J 0 bases, leaving 8 bases between the germline ends. The CDR3 sequence: CASSPVISGNTIYF. CDR3 nucleotide sequence: TGTGCCAGCAGCCCAGTAATCTCTGGAAACACCATATATTTT.

Many counts were recorded for this clonotype. The chain recombines TRBV11-2 with TRBJ2-5; TRBD2 agrees at 14 bases. V shed 0 bases, J shed 5 bases, and the junction held 14 bases outside the gene matches. The germline V gene has CDR1 SGHAT and CDR2 FQNNGV. CDR3 length: 20 residues. The CDR3, as DNA: TGTGCCAGCAGCTTAGATGGGATGGGGACTAGCGGGAGCGAATGGGAGACCCAGTACTTC. It yields the protein CASSLDGMGTSGSEWETQYF.

This clonotype was counted between two and nine times. The chain carries TRBV25-1 and TRBJ2-1; TRBD2 matches at 8 bases. Germline-derived CDR1 and CDR2 are MGHDK and SYGVNS. V lost 5 bases, J lost 4 bases, and 10 bases stayed unmatched. The CDR3 contains 16 residues. In nucleotides, the CDR3 is TGTGCCAGCAGTTCTCATAGCGGGATGTTTTACAATGAGCAGTTCTTC. This translates into CASSSHSGMFYNEQFF.

The chain is built from TRBV7-3 and TRBJ1-1, with D possibly being TRBD1 (5 bases). CDR3 length: 13 amino acids. The germline gives CDR1 SGHTA, CDR2 FQGTGA. Trimming cost V 5 bases and J 1 base, with 8 bases left between them. The CDR3 spells CASSRDRNTEAFF. CDR3 DNA sequence: TGTGCCAGCAGCCGTGACAGGAACACTGAAGCTTTCTTT.

V and J are TRBV30 and TRBJ2-3; 11 bases agree with TRBD2. The CDR3 totals 13 residues. CDR1 is GTSNPN, CDR2 SVGIG, per germline (reference sequence). V dropped 0 bases and J dropped 14; count of bases not matched to a gene: 7. The CDR3 protein is CAWSVLAGDIRYF. For the CDR3, the DNA is TGTGCCTGGAGTGTACTAGCGGGGGATATAAGGTATTTT.

V usage is TRBV20-1 and J usage is TRBJ2-7; tentatively, D is TRBD2 (6 bases). Germline loops: CDR1 DFQATT, CDR2 SNEGSKA (reference sequence). Trimming pared 0 bases from V and 3 bases from J, leaving 12 bases between. The CDR3 is made up of 14 amino acids. CDR3 sequence: CSARDGLASYEQYF. The CDR3 region has the DNA TGCAGTGCTAGAGATGGGCTAGCGAGCTACGAGCAGTACTTC.

This chain connects TRBV7-9 to TRBJ2-2, with 9 bases aligning to TRBD2. The germline gives CDR1 SEHNR, CDR2 FQNEAQ (reference sequence). CDR3 length: 16 residues. The V gene end was trimmed by 5 bases and the J gene end by 5 bases; junction bases not matched to a gene: 9. The CDR3: CASSALAGRRTGELFF. CDR3 bases: TGTGCCAGCAGCGCTCTAGCGGGAAGGAGAACCGGGGAGCTGTTTTTT.

This chain joins TRBV6-1 and TRBJ1-2; 7 bases map to TRBD1. Trimming took 0 bases from V and 0 from J; bases not matched to a gene: 1. CDR1 and CDR2 (germline): MNHNS, SASEGT. CDR3 length: 15 residues. The CDR3 DNA reads TGTGCCAGCAGTGAAGCGACAGGGTCTAACTATGGCTACACCTTC. This sequence encodes CASSEATGSNYGYTF.

This clonotype occurred many times. V is TRBV20-1 and J is TRBJ1-4; D uncertain. This CDR3 contains 12 residues. Trimming cost V 1 base and J 6 bases, with 6 bases left between them. In germline, CDR1 is DFQATT, CDR2 SNEGSKA (reference sequence). In DNA, the CDR3 is TGCAGTGCTAGAGTTATCGATGAAAAACTGTTTTTT. This encodes CSARVIDEKLFF.